This T cell receptor beta chain was sequenced for a study of blood T cell repertoires in COVID-19. Produced via immunoSEQ multiplex PCR; TCRdb's table is partial and in-frame only. The profile shows tens of thousands of clones, roughly 76% of them singletons. This clone was counted between two and nine times. The CDR3 sequence is 16 residues long. Trimming took 0 bases from V and 2 from J; bases not matched to a gene: 6. Per the germline V gene, CDR1 is SGDLS and CDR2 is YYNGEE. Material: peripheral blood. The gene calls are TRBV9 and TRBJ1-1; 8 bases match TRBD1. This receptor was identified in a man older than 75 with COVID-19, enrolled during active disease. DNA of the CDR3: TGTGCCAGCAGCGTAGGCGGGGGACAGGAAAACACTGAAGCTTTCTTT. Amino acid sequence: CASSVGGGQENTEAFF.